The 9 T cell receptor beta chains below were found in one sample sequenced in a study of shared clonotypes between healthy human individuals. Using immunoSEQ multiplex PCR, the repertoire was profiled, and TCRdb retains in-frame clones only, with some absent. The table has approximately 320,000 clones, 74% seen once. Source material: memory CD4+ T cells sorted from blood. As for subset: CD45RA-negative fraction. The receptors come from a man younger than 45 in good health.

This chain connects TRBV4-1 to TRBJ2-7; 10 bases match TRBD2. J was trimmed by 1 base and V by 5 bases; bases with no gene match: 8. Germline CDR1 is MGHRA and CDR2 is YSYEKL. The CDR3 consists of 16 residues. The CDR3 here is CASSAPGTSESYEQYF. DNA for the CDR3: TGCGCCAGCAGCGCACCCGGGACTAGCGAGTCCTACGAGCAGTACTTC.

V is TRBV4-3 and J is TRBJ1-3; D is unresolved. V lost 0 bases to trimming and J lost 1 base, with 10 bases between them. Germline V gene lookup returns CDR1 LGHNA and CDR2 YSLEER. The CDR3 has 16 residues. The CDR3 DNA reads as TGCGCCAGCAGCCAAGAGACTCAGGCGTCTGGAAACACCATATATTTT. Translation gives CASSQETQASGNTIYF.

J is TRBJ2-1 and V is TRBV10-3, with D possibly being TRBD2 (6 bases). The CDR3 loop spans 15 amino acids. Germline CDR1 ENHRY, CDR2 SYGVKD. V lost 4 bases to trimming and J lost 5 bases, with 15 bases between them. The CDR3 DNA is TGTGCCATCAGTGGGCTCGAGCGGGCCAACAATGAGCAGTTCTTC. It codes for CAISGLERANNEQFF.

The chain carries TRBV6-5 and TRBJ1-1, with D perhaps matching TRBD1 (6 bases). This CDR3 has 13 amino acids. Per the germline V gene, CDR1 is MNHEY and CDR2 is SVGAGI. V lost 7 bases to trimming and J lost 1 base, with 10 bases between them. The CDR3 region has the DNA TGTGCCAGCAATTTACAGGGGAACACTGAAGCTTTCTTT. Translation gives CASNLQGNTEAFF.

The rearrangement uses TRBV6-1 and TRBJ2-1; D perhaps matches TRBD2 (6 bases). The CDR3 length is 14 residues. The ends were cut back, 6 bases at V and 6 bases at J, with 15 bases in the middle. The germline CDR1 and CDR2 sequences are MNHNS and SASEGT. As DNA, the CDR3 is TGTGCCAGCAGCCAAGAGGCGGGGTCCAATGAGCAGTTCTTC. This encodes CASSQEAGSNEQFF.

In this sample, this clone turned up once. The CDR3 loop reads CASRSEGSAGGPLFWNEQFF. The CDR3 DNA is TGTGCAAGTCGCTCAGAGGGGTCGGCGGGAGGGCCTTTGTTTTGGAATGAGCAGTTCTTC. V gene TRBV12-2 combines with J gene TRBJ2-1; the table's D call, TRBD2, has no DNA check behind it. TRBV12-2 corresponds to a pseudogene. This CDR3 region has 20 residues.

This clone appeared a single time. V and J are TRBV5-4 and TRBJ2-4; either TRBD1 or TRBD2 may fit D (5 bases each). CDR1 SGHNT and CDR2 YYREEE come from the germline V gene (reference sequence). Between the trimmed V and J ends, which lost 3 bases and 0 bases, there was a span of 7 bases. This CDR3 region has 14 residues. CDR3 loop: CASSSGTAKNIQYF. The CDR3 bases are TGTGCCAGCAGCTCCGGGACAGCCAAAAACATTCAGTACTTC. The whole variable domain, filled in from reference TRBV5-4 and TRBJ2-4, reads ETGVTQSPTHLIKTRGQQVTLRCSSQSGHNTVSWYQQALGQGPQFIFQYYREEENGRGNFPPRFSGLQFPNYSSELNVNALELDDSALYLCASSSGTAKNIQYFGAGTRLSVL.

The CDR3 region has the DNA TGTGCCAGCCTCCAAAGTGGGAGCTTCGACACCGGGGAGCTGTTTTTT. Translated: CASLQSGSFDTGELFF. The chain combines TRBV28 with TRBJ2-2; TRBD2 might be the D (5 bases). Germline lookup yields CDR1 MDHEN and CDR2 SYDVKM. The V end was cut by 8 bases, the J end by 3 bases, with 19 bases between. The CDR3 runs 16 residues.

The V gene is TRBV2, the J gene TRBJ2-5; TRBD1 agrees at 7 bases. Trimming at V came to 8 bases and at J to 1 base, leaving 10 bases not matched to a gene. CDR1 is SNHLY, CDR2 FYNNEI, per germline. This CDR3 is built from 15 residues. CDR3 amino acids: CASRPRAGGQETQYF. The CDR3 DNA reads as TGTGCCAGCCGTCCTAGGGCAGGGGGCCAAGAGACCCAGTACTTC.